This T cell receptor beta chain was identified during a study of T cells in localized non-small cell lung cancer. Study-level results: Sequencing, confined to only one tumor region, leaves heterogeneity possible.

Per germline, CDR1 SGHNT and CDR2 YENEEA. The trim removed 7 bases at V and 11 bases at J, leaving 13 bases unmatched. The CDR3 spans 14 residues. Generated by immunoSEQ multiplex PCR, the TCRdb table keeps only in-frame clones and is missing some. The sample records about 11,000 clones, less than 60% being singletons. Worth noting for this clone: Its antigen is unidentified.

V is TRBV11-3 and J is TRBJ1-2; the match to TRBD1 covers 10 bases. This specimen was lymph node tissue, taken before any cancer treatment. The clonotype comes from a woman aged 35 to 70 with stage II squamous cell lung carcinoma. The CDR3 DNA reads TGTGCCAGCAACTCACGGGACAGGGGATTGGGGTACACCTTC. Its protein is CASNSRDRGLGYTF.